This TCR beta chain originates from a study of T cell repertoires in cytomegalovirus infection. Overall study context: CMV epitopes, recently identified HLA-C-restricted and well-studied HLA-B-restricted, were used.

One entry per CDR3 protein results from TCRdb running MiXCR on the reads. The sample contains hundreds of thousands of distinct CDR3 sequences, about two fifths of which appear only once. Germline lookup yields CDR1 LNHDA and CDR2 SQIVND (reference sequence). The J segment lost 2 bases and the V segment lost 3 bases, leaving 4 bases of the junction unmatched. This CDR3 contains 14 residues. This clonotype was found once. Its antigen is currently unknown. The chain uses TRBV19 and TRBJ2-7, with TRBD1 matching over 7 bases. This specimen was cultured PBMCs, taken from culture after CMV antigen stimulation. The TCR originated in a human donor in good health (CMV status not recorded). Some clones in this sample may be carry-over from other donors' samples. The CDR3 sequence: CASSIRGQTYEQYF. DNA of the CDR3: TGTGCCAGTAGTATTCGGGGACAGACCTACGAGCAGTACTTC.